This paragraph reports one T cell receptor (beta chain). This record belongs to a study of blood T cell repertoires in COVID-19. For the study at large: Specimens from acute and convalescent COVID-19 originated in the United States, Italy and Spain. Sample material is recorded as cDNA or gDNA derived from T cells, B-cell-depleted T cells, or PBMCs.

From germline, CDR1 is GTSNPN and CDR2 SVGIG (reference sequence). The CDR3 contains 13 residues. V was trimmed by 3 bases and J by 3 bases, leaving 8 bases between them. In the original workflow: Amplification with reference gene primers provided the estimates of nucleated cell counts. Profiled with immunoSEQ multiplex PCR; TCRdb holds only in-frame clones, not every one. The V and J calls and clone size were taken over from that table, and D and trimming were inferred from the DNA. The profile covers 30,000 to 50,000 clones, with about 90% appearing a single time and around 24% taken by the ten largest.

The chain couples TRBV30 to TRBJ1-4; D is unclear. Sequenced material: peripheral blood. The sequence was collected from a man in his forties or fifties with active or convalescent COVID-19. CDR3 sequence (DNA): TGTGCCTGGAGACTGGGCGCTAATGAAAAACTGTTTTTT. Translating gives CAWRLGANEKLFF.